This TCR beta chain was captured in a study of radiation and T cells in renal cell carcinoma. CDR3 length: 14 residues. The V end lost 4 bases, the J end lost 3 bases, and 10 bases lay between the germline ends. CDR1 and CDR2 (germline): SGHRS, YFSETQ. Study results and limitations: In blood, top tumor clones expanded by 2 weeks, shrinking by 4. Pretreatment tumor biopsies were lacking, so baseline clonotypes are unknown.

Generated by immunoSEQ multiplex PCR, the TCRdb table keeps only in-frame clones and is missing some. The sample yields under 100,000 clones, approximately 80% seen once. The time point is: blood 4 weeks post-SBRT, at nephrectomy. Treatment here: 15 Gy SBRT to primary tumor, nephrectomy 4 weeks later. After SBRT, blood was collected at 2 and 4 weeks, plus baseline. Clear cell pathology was present in this patient's renal cell carcinoma. Remarks on this clone: The antigen is not known.

The clonotype comes from a man in his sixties with renal cell carcinoma. The V and J genes are TRBV5-1 and TRBJ2-2; D might be TRBD2 (7 bases). This sample comprised blood, obtained from a patient whose treatment included radiotherapy and nephrectomy. The CDR3 loop is CASSPGGHTGELFF. The DNA of the CDR3 is TGCGCCAGCAGCCCCGGGGGGCACACCGGGGAGCTGTTTTTT.